Below are 8 T cell receptor beta chains sequenced from a single sample in a study of shared clonotypes between healthy human individuals. The protocol was immunoSEQ multiplex PCR, while the TCRdb copy is restricted to in-frame clones and leaves out a portion. Of 2 million or so clones listed, roughly 96% are singletons. Sample: naive CD4+ T cells sorted from blood. Subset noted: CD45RA+ positively selected. The receptors shown here come from a young man in good health.

V and J are TRBV7-9 and TRBJ2-1; D unclear. Germline V gives CDR1 SEHNR, CDR2 FQNEAQ (reference sequence). V was cut by 5 bases and J by 7 bases, with 6 bases left in between. The CDR3 covers 11 residues. CDR3 loop: CASSRLNEQFF. The CDR3 DNA sequence: TGTGCCAGCAGCCGGTTGAATGAGCAGTTCTTC.

As concerns this clone: This specimen includes other DNA sequences encoding the same CDR3. The rearrangement links TRBV19 to TRBJ1-1; D is unclear. Germline CDR1 reads LNHDA; CDR2 reads SQIVND (reference sequence). Trimming left V 5 bases short and J 0 bases short, with 7 bases between. The CDR3 consists of 13 residues. CDR3 bases: TGTGCCAGTAGTGGGAGGATGAACACTGAAGCTTTCTTT. Translated: CASSGRMNTEAFF.

The CDR3 reads CASRDGSYNSPLHF. As DNA, the CDR3 is TGCGCCAGCCGGGACGGCTCCTATAATTCACCCCTCCACTTT. The genes are TRBV10-1 and TRBJ1-6; tentatively, D is TRBD1 (5 bases). CDR1 WNHNN and CDR2 SYGVQD come from the germline V gene (reference sequence). Deletions cut 8 bases from V and 0 bases from J, with 8 bases between. The length of the CDR3 is 14 residues.

The V and J genes are TRBV6-5 and TRBJ2-7; D possibly corresponds to TRBD2 (5 bases). The CDR3 contains 13 residues. V lost 0 bases to trimming and J lost 4 bases, with 7 bases between them. Germline V gene data show CDR1 as MNHEY and CDR2 as SVGAGI. CDR3 residues: CASSYSTRYEQYF. CDR3 coding DNA: TGTGCCAGCAGTTACTCTACTAGATACGAGCAGTACTTC.

The V and J genes are TRBV10-3 and TRBJ2-5, with D perhaps matching TRBD1 (6 bases). CDR1 is ENHRY, CDR2 SYGVKD, per germline. The CDR3 is 14 amino acids. V was clipped by 6 bases and J by 5 bases, with 16 bases between them. The CDR3 DNA reads as TGTGCCATCAGGGACAGCCAAACGGGGGAGACCCAGTACTTC. It is translated as CAIRDSQTGETQYF.

This chain joins TRBV30 and TRBJ2-1, with TRBD2 matching 12 bases. V shed 3 bases and J 6 bases; nucleotides not matched to a gene: 9. Germline values: CDR1 GTSNPN, CDR2 SVGIG (reference sequence). The CDR3 spans 16 residues. The DNA of the CDR3 is TGTGCCTGGAGGGGAGATTTGACTAGCGGGGGCAATGAGCAGTTCTTC. Its protein product is CAWRGDLTSGGNEQFF. The whole variable domain, remainder taken from reference TRBV30 and TRBJ2-1, is SQTIHQWPATLVQPVGSPLSLECTVEGTSNPNLYWYRQAAGRGLQLLFYSVGIGQISSEVPQNLSASRPQDRQFILSSKKLLLSDSGFYLCAWRGDLTSGGNEQFFGPGTRLTVL.

A word on this clone: The same CDR3 also results from other DNA sequences found in this sample. The chain uses TRBV6-5 and TRBJ1-2, with 7 bases that match TRBD1. The junction had 7 bases not matched to a gene; V was cut back by 2 bases and J by 4 bases. Germline V lookup: CDR1 MNHEY, CDR2 SVGAGI. This CDR3 spans 15 amino acids. DNA for the CDR3: TGTGCCAGCAGTTACGGCGGCAGGGGGGGCTATGGCTACACCTTC. It specifies CASSYGGRGGYGYTF.

This chain joins TRBV6-5 and TRBJ1-3; tentatively, D is TRBD1 (5 bases). The CDR3 length is 15 residues. Trimming took 5 bases from V and 2 from J, leaving 13 bases between them. Germline CDR1 reads MNHEY; CDR2 reads SVGAGI. CDR3 in amino acids: CASSRDRRAGNTIYF. CDR3 coding DNA: TGTGCCAGCAGTCGGGACCGAAGGGCTGGAAACACCATATATTTT.